This T cell receptor (beta chain) originates from a study of OX40 agonist ivuxolimab in advanced cancers. Concerning the study at large: Ivuxolimab, which targeted the costimulatory receptor OX40 (CD134), was an agonistic, fully human IgG2 monoclonal antibody. Intravenous ivuxolimab was administered to patients every 2 weeks at six dose levels: 0.01, 0.1, 0.3, 1.5, 3 and 10 mg/kg. Of the approximately 50 patients in dose escalation, approximately 20 had hepatocellular carcinoma, approximately 15 had melanoma, 9 had renal cell carcinoma and 9 had head and neck cancer. In the dose-escalation cohort, 75% to 85% of patients were male, and the mean age was 60 years with a range of roughly 20 to 85. Patients were allowed to have had prior anti-PD-1, anti-PD-L1 or anti-CTLA-4 therapy, and around two fifths of the dose-escalation patients had been treated with checkpoint inhibitors. Partial responses were achieved by three dose-escalation patients, of whom one had hepatocellular carcinoma and two had cutaneous melanoma. The purpose of peripheral TCRbeta sequencing was to test whether ivuxolimab changed TCR sequence diversity and led to clonal T-cell expansion. The monotherapy dose-escalation portion (N ≈ 50 patients) of the phase I ivuxolimab trial is reported in the paper.

To sequence the TCRbeta CDR3 region, genomic DNA was isolated from the sorted cells. TCRbeta CDR3 regions were sequenced using the immunoSEQ Assay. The table was pulled from immuneACCESS by TCRdb, which kept in-frame rearrangements only. Such tables lose some clones; where checked, under half of the loss comes from unresolved V genes, and the rest has no known cause. This sample holds 55,000 to 65,000 clones; 70% to 90% were observed only once. Together, the top ten hold roughly 0.77% of the sample. The CDR3 runs 14 residues from the cysteine to the phenylalanine. The read is trimmed to its CDR3 DNA, 42 bases read in frame from base 1. V drops 1 base and J drops 4 bases, leaving 10 bases in between. The germline V gene encodes CDR1 SGHVS and CDR2 FNYEAQ. What the work shows at the level of the full study, not this receptor alone: Low levels of normalized T-cell clonal expansion were also shown by some nonresponding patients. After ivuxolimab, expanded clones were on average more numerous among CD8+ T cells than among CD4+ T cells. Clonal expansion of both CD4+ and CD8+ blood T cells was observed from baseline to week 6 at doses 0.1 to 3.0 mg/kg. Antigen specificity was not determined for the clonally expanded peripheral T cells. Partial responders in the 0.1-3.0 mg/kg groups had among the lowest normalized peripheral clonal expansion, especially among CD8+ T cells.

The trial excluded patients who had a history of autoimmune disease or who were on systemic immunosuppression. In every dose cohort, peripheral blood was drawn for TCR sequencing at baseline, cycle 4 day 1, and cycle 7 day 1. Samples came from an open-label, multicenter, first-in-human phase I dose-escalation trial of ivuxolimab. Adults with locally advanced or metastatic head and neck squamous cell, hepatocellular, melanoma or renal cell carcinoma were enrolled in the trial. Before TCR sequencing, CD4+ T cells and CD8+ T cells from peripheral blood were sorted into separate populations. On this clone itself: Which antigen it targets is not known. No much larger clonotype is one base removed from it; base qualities were not supplied.

The receptor was derived from an adult with an advanced solid tumor such as melanoma, head and neck, liver or kidney cancer. Sample: CD4+ or CD8+ T cells sorted from blood, taken in a trial of the OX40 agonist ivuxolimab. The chain is assembled from TRBV7-6 and TRBJ1-1; the D gene is not confidently resolved. The CDR3 amino acid sequence is: CASSLEIFTTEAFF. The DNA sequence is as follows: TGTGCCAGCAGCTTAGAAATCTTTACCACTGAAGCTTTCTTT.